The clone carrying this TCR beta chain was observed a few times. Its antigen is currently unknown. TCRB transcripts that were expressed got sequenced, as all of the isolated RNA had been reverse transcribed. Profiled with immunoSEQ multiplex PCR; TCRdb holds only in-frame clones, not every one. Of roughly 400,000 clones in the sample, approximately 15% were seen once. V lost 4 bases to trimming and J lost 3 bases, with 7 bases between them. The germline gives CDR1 SGHVS, CDR2 FQNEAQ. The CDR3 has 13 amino acids. Per donor, one heparinised blood draw averaged around 120 mL. The data belong to a study of beta chain features in type 1 diabetes. Study at large: Patients did not differ from healthy donors in age, gender or cell yield. General study findings and limits: Moderate yet significant TCRB CDR3 shortening was seen in Type 1 diabetes patients in all four CD4+ subsets.

The chain joins TRBV7-8 to TRBJ1-5; no definite D call. The sample taken for sequencing was naive CD4+ T cells from blood. This clonotype originated in a woman aged 18-29 years in good health. In nucleotides, the CDR3 is TGTGCCAGCAGCTATGGACTCAATCAGCCCCAGCATTTT. Protein product: CASSYGLNQPQHF.